The 2 T cell receptor beta chains given below trace back to one sample, sequenced in a study of regulatory T cells in long-lasting Graves disease. Regarding time point: newly diagnosed GD, antithyroid drugs for less than 3 months. RNA from PBMCs was the source of the TCR library. Relying on iRepertoire HTBI primers and Arm-PCR of CDR3 regions, the team built TCR beta libraries. TCRdb used MiXCR to reprocess the multiplex PCR reads, holding one entry per CDR3 protein. The sample carries over 500,000 distinct CDR3 sequences, about 15% recorded once. These records were also assigned to another study, of T cells in Graves' hyperthyroidism and ophthalmopathy.

This sample comprised peripheral blood mononuclear cells (PBMCs), obtained at new diagnosis, from a patient treated with antithyroid drugs. The receptors were gathered from a man younger than 35 with Graves disease.

This clonotype was found a few times. The genes are TRBV7-2 and TRBJ2-3; D unresolved. This CDR3 contains 14 residues. Between the trimmed V and J ends, which lost 2 bases and 4 bases, there was a span of 10 bases. Germline V gene sequence: CDR1 SGHTA, CDR2 FQGNSA. CDR3 sequence (DNA): TGTGCCAGCAGCTTAAATGCCGGGCCAGATACGCAGTATTTT. Translating it yields CASSLNAGPDTQYF.

The sample holds a few counts of this clonotype. CDR3 DNA sequence: TGTGCCAGCAGCGTTAGTGGACAGGCCGACTCTGAAGCTTTCTTT. It codes for CASSVSGQADSEAFF. The J gene is TRBJ1-1, the V gene TRBV9; TRBD1 matches 7 bases. The CDR3 runs to 15 residues. Trimming cost V 2 bases and J 6 bases; bases outside gene matches: 10. Germline V gene data show CDR1 as SGDLS and CDR2 as YYNGEE.